This T cell receptor beta chain was identified in a study of T cell responses to AZD1222 COVID-19 vaccine. Generated by immunoSEQ multiplex PCR, the TCRdb table keeps only in-frame clones and is missing some. The sample carries some 130,000 clones, 80% to 95% recorded once. This CDR3 has 15 amino acids. Trimming took 11 bases from V and 4 from J, leaving 21 bases between them. CDR1 and CDR2 from the germline V gene are MNHEY and SMNVEV (reference sequence). This specimen was peripheral blood, taken 28 days after the second AZD1222 dose. The chain combines TRBV27 with TRBJ1-5; the D is unclear. The receptor's source is an adult who received the AZD1222 COVID-19 vaccine. The CDR3 protein is CAGPGARRTNQPQHF. CDR3 sequence (DNA): TGTGCCGGGCCCGGTGCCCGGAGGACTAATCAGCCCCAGCATTTT.